The 10 T cell receptor beta chains below come from one sample, sequenced in a study of OX40 agonist ivuxolimab in advanced cancers. The assay was immunoSEQ multiplex PCR, and TCRdb's table has in-frame clones only and misses some. The sample has tens of thousands of clones; 80% to 85% are singletons. The source material was CD4+ or CD8+ T cells sorted from blood, sampled in a trial of the OX40 agonist ivuxolimab. The receptors derive from an adult with an advanced solid tumor such as melanoma, head and neck, liver or kidney cancer.

This rearrangement joins TRBV29-1 to TRBJ1-1; possibly TRBD1 for D (6 bases). The CDR3 loop spans 14 amino acids. The germline V and J ends were trimmed by 1 base and 2 bases, with 11 bases remaining between them. Germline lookup yields CDR1 SQVTM and CDR2 ANQGSEA. In nucleotides, the CDR3 is TGCAGCGTTGAAGGGGTCAGGGGAAACACTGAAGCTTTCTTT. Its protein product is CSVEGVRGNTEAFF.

V gene TRBV7-9 combines with J gene TRBJ1-3, with D perhaps matching TRBD1 (6 bases). Germline V lookup: CDR1 SEHNR, CDR2 FQNEAQ (reference sequence). This CDR3 comprises 15 residues. Trimming cost V 5 bases and J 0 bases, with 11 bases left between them. The CDR3 DNA reads as TGTGCCAGCAGCGGACAGAGTCTCTCTGGAAACACCATATATTTT. The encoded protein is CASSGQSLSGNTIYF.

This clone was observed a single time. The CDR3 protein is CASSPGLAVSYEQYF. CDR3 DNA sequence: TGTGCCAGCAGTCCAGGACTAGCGGTTTCCTACGAGCAGTACTTC. The rearrangement links TRBV2 to TRBJ2-7; 10 bases agree with TRBD2. In germline, CDR1 is SNHLY, CDR2 FYNNEI. The length of the CDR3 is 15 residues. Losses at the gene ends were 5 bases for V and 1 base for J; bases not matched to a gene: 5.

The chain carries TRBV5-1 and TRBJ1-6; D is unresolved. This CDR3 has 18 amino acids. Germline V CDR1 and CDR2: SGHRS, YFSETQ. With 0 bases removed from V and 8 bases from J, the gap between germline ends came to 21 bases. The CDR3 region is CASSLARGGLYNDSPLHF. The CDR3 bases are TGCGCCAGCAGCTTGGCCCGAGGAGGTCTCTATAACGATTCACCCCTCCACTTT.

Only a few counts were recorded for this clone. The rearrangement joins TRBV2 to TRBJ1-5, with 7 bases lining up with TRBD1. Germline V gene lookup returns CDR1 SNHLY and CDR2 FYNNEI. The CDR3 spans 13 residues. V shed 4 bases, J shed 7 bases, and the junction held 4 bases outside the gene matches. The CDR3 reads CASSGGTAQPQHF. CDR3 DNA sequence: TGTGCCAGCAGTGGAGGGACAGCCCAGCCCCAGCATTTT.

The V gene is TRBV6-4, the J gene TRBJ2-3, with D possibly matching TRBD1 (5 bases). CDR3 length: 15 amino acids. In germline, CDR1 is MRHNA, CDR2 SNTAGT. V lost 2 bases and J 2 bases, leaving 11 bases between the germline ends. CDR3 nucleotides: TGTGCCAGCAGTGACGGCGACAGACCCACAGATACGCAGTATTTT. Protein sequence: CASSDGDRPTDTQYF.

This chain uses TRBV5-1 with TRBJ2-5; tentatively, D is TRBD1 or TRBD2 (6 bases each). Judging by the DNA end, TRBJ2-7 fits better; the J call may be wrong. There are 14 residues in the CDR3. CDR1 and CDR2 (germline): SGHRS, YFSETQ. The CDR3: CASSLAQGGSEQYF. For the CDR3, the DNA is TGCGCCAGCAGCTTGGCCCAAGGGGGGTCCGAGCAGTACTTC.

This clone has only one observation. The chain carries TRBV20-1 and TRBJ1-2; D not certain. Trimming stripped 3 bases from V and 7 bases from J, with 9 bases between. Germline V gives CDR1 DFQATT, CDR2 SNEGSKA (reference sequence). The CDR3 consists of 11 residues. The CDR3 spells CSASSSVGYTF. The CDR3 coding sequence is TGCAGTGCTAGTTCATCGGTTGGCTACACCTTC.

The CDR3 here is CASSPRTGYGNQPQHF. In DNA form, the CDR3 reads TGTGCCAGCAGTCCACGGACAGGGTATGGGAATCAGCCCCAGCATTTT. The chain uses TRBV27 and TRBJ1-5; 8 bases are shared with TRBD1. The germline V gene has CDR1 MNHEY and CDR2 SMNVEV (reference sequence). The CDR3 runs 16 residues. The V segment lost 5 bases and the J segment 4 bases; nucleotides outside the gene matches: 10.

The genes are TRBV4-3 and TRBJ1-2; D gene ambiguous. Trimming took off 1 base at V and 2 bases at J, with 17 bases between the two ends. CDR1 LGHNA and CDR2 YSLEER come from the germline V gene. CDR3 size: 17 residues. CDR3 nucleotide sequence: TGCGCCAGCAGCCAAGGAGGAACGGCGGGTAGAAACTATGGCTACACCTTC. Protein product: CASSQGGTAGRNYGYTF.